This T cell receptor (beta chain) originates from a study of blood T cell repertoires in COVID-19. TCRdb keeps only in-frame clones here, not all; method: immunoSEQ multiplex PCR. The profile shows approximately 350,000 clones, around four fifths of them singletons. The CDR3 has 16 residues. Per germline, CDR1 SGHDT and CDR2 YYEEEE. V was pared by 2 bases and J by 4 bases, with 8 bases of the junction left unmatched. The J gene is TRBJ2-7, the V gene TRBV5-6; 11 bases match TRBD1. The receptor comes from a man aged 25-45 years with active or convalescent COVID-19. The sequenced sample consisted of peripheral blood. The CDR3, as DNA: TGTGCCAGCAGCTTCCAACGGGACAGGGGGAATTACGAGCAGTACTTC. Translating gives CASSFQRDRGNYEQYF.